A selection of T cell receptor beta chains follows, all from one sample in a study of blood T cell repertoires in COVID-19. Method: immunoSEQ multiplex PCR; TCRdb's copy keeps in-frame clones and lacks some. The table has about 140,000 clones, 88% seen once. The sequenced sample consisted of peripheral blood. These receptor sequences come from a woman in her fifties or sixties with acute or convalescent COVID-19. The CDR3 runs from the conserved cysteine through the conserved F or W. D genes are given only for firm matches. The size field is filled for only some rows; it gives once, few, many or a size class.

D gene	J gene	clone size	V gene	CDR3 protein	CDR3 DNA
TRBD1	TRBJ2-2	NA	TRBV29-1	CSASFFRTGSNTGELFF	TGCAGCGCCTCTTTCTTCCGGACAGGTTCGAACACCGGGGAGCTGTTTTTT
NA	TRBJ2-5	NA	TRBV27	CASSFFPTGPQETQYF	TGTGCCAGCAGTTTTTTCCCGACAGGACCCCAAGAGACCCAGTACTTC
TRBD1	TRBJ2-7	NA	TRBV3-1/TRBV3-2	CASSPWTGEPYEQYF	TGTGCCAGCAGCCCCTGGACAGGGGAGCCCTACGAGCAGTACTTC
TRBD1	TRBJ1-2	NA	TRBV25-1	CATSTGGAYGYTF	TGTGCCACCTCAACAGGGGGCGCGTATGGCTACACCTTC
TRBD1	TRBJ2-2	NA	TRBV7-2	CASRRTGLNTGELFF	TGTGCCAGCAGGCGGACAGGCCTGAACACCGGGGAGCTGTTTTTT
TRBD1	TRBJ1-2	NA	TRBV28	CASSLSDRDHGYTF	TGTGCCAGCAGTTTATCCGACAGGGACCATGGCTACACCTTC
NA	TRBJ1-1	NA	TRBV19	CASGHQGGDEAFF	TGTGCCAGTGGGCATCAAGGAGGGGATGAAGCTTTCTTT
NA	TRBJ1-6	NA	TRBV5-6	CASIRLSSYNSPLHF	TGTGCCAGCATCCGCCTAAGCTCCTATAATTCACCCCTCCACTTT
NA	TRBJ2-5	NA	TRBV12-3/TRBV12-4	CASRYGVETQYF	TGTGCCAGCCGTTACGGGGTAGAGACCCAGTACTTC
NA	TRBJ1-2	once	TRBV7-2	CASSLYKETSGYTF	TGTGCCAGCAGCTTATATAAGGAGACGAGTGGCTACACCTTC
NA	TRBJ1-2	NA	TRBV5-4	CASSLAVGAGYTF	TGTGCCAGCAGCTTGGCGGTAGGGGCCGGCTACACCTTC
TRBD2	TRBJ2-5	NA	TRBV19	CATSEGLAGYEETQYF	TGTGCCACTTCCGAGGGATTAGCGGGGTATGAGGAGACCCAGTACTTC
NA	TRBJ1-1	NA	TRBV7-8	CASSSRTLLNTEAFF	TGTGCCAGCAGCTCCCGGACTCTCTTGAACACTGAAGCTTTCTTT
TRBD2	TRBJ2-3	NA	TRBV4-2	CASSNQAGGRTDTQYF	TGTGCCAGCAGCAACCAAGCGGGGGGCCGCACAGATACGCAGTATTTT
TRBD2	TRBJ2-3	NA	TRBV19	CASSRRLASADTQYF	TGTGCCAGTAGTAGGAGACTAGCGAGCGCAGATACGCAGTATTTT
NA	TRBJ2-1	NA	TRBV6-5	CASRRANEQFF	TGTGCCAGCAGGAGAGCTAATGAGCAGTTCTTC
NA	TRBJ1-1	few	TRBV14	CASSQVRGMNTEAFF	TGTGCCAGCAGCCAAGTGCGGGGAATGAACACTGAAGCTTTCTTT
TRBD1	TRBJ2-1	once	TRBV5-1	CASSLVLQGAGYEQFF	TGCGCCAGCAGCTTGGTTCTCCAGGGGGCGGGGTATGAGCAGTTCTTC
TRBD1	TRBJ2-3	NA	TRBV7-8	CASSLGTGGIDTQYF	TGTGCCAGCAGCTTGGGGACAGGGGGCATAGATACGCAGTATTTT
TRBD2	TRBJ2-3	NA	TRBV18	CASSPTSGGYSPRSTDTQYF	TGTGCCAGCTCACCAACTAGCGGGGGCTACTCGCCTCGTAGCACAGATACGCAGTATTTT
NA	TRBJ1-2	NA	TRBV9	CASSVVGSGTYGYTF	TGTGCCAGCAGCGTAGTGGGGTCGGGAACCTATGGCTACACCTTC